The clone carrying this T cell receptor beta chain was recorded once. The antigen is unknown. The data were taken from a study of monozygotic twins with cystic fibrosis. The study's findings and limits: J usage was most co-twin-similar in 8 of 16 pairs, V in 13. Low clonality (median 0.0095) suggested a mostly naive repertoire.

TCRdb's copy holds only in-frame clones and misses some; the assay was immunoSEQ multiplex PCR. The sample has around 34,000 clones, roughly nine tenths seen once; the top ten hold 0.85% to 1%. The sequencing sample was made of blood. The source of this sequence is a girl between 2 and 10 years old with cystic fibrosis.

CDR3 protein: CASSIRGPLGSNEQYF. The CDR3 bases are TGTGCCAGTAGTATCCGGGGGCCCCTCGGCAGTAACGAGCAGTACTTC. The chain has TRBV19 and TRBJ2-7; the D call may be TRBD1 or TRBD2 (6 bases each). Between the trimmed V and J ends, which lost 3 bases and 5 bases, there was a span of 20 bases. The CDR3 is 16 residues long. In germline, CDR1 is LNHDA, CDR2 SQIVND (reference sequence).